The 30 T cell receptor beta chains presented below share a single source sample, sequenced in a study of blood T cell repertoires in COVID-19 (dated by TCRdb to the early 2020s). Receptor amplification or capture employed the immunoSEQ multiplex PCR assay. TCRdb retrieved this table from immuneACCESS and kept in-frame rearrangements only. Not all clones are present; in checked studies, unresolved V genes account for under half, and no reason is known for the remainder. This sample lists about 150,000 clones; roughly 90% were detected once. About 6.6% of the sample rests with the top ten. Sequenced material: PBMCs or T cells enriched from blood (not recorded which). These receptors were obtained from a woman between 45 and 65 years old who had recovered from COVID-19.

The chain employs TRBV6-2 or TRBV6-3 and TRBJ2-1, with 9 positions matching TRBD2. V lost 1 base to trimming and J lost 7 bases; unmatched junction nucleotides: 8. This CDR3 has 16 residues. Germline CDR1 and CDR2: MNHEY and SVGEGT. This CDR3 is CASSYFGTSTGNEQFF. The CDR3 bases are TGTGCCAGCAGTTACTTTGGGACTAGCACGGGGAATGAGCAGTTCTTC.

V usage is TRBV19 and J usage is TRBJ2-1; a weak D match, TRBD1 (6 bases). V lost 0 bases and J 2 bases, leaving 11 bases between the germline ends. This CDR3 is 16 amino acids long. CDR1 and CDR2 (germline): LNHDA, SQIVND (reference sequence). The CDR3 DNA is TGTGCCAGTAGTATAGATCAGGGGCCCACCTACAATGAGCAGTTCTTC. Its protein product is CASSIDQGPTYNEQFF.

The chain employs TRBV6-5 and TRBJ2-3, with unresolved D. Germline V lookup: CDR1 MNHEY, CDR2 SVGAGI. There are 13 residues in the CDR3. Trimming left V 5 bases short and J 3 bases short, with 9 bases between. CDR3 loop: CASSPELTDTQYF. The CDR3 DNA sequence: TGTGCCAGCAGTCCGGAGTTGACAGATACGCAGTATTTT.

The rearrangement links TRBV27 to TRBJ1-5; TRBD1 matches at 12 bases. CDR3 size: 15 residues. CDR1 and CDR2 (germline): MNHEY, SMNVEV (reference sequence). After removal of 8 bases from V and 7 bases from J, the junction contained 9 bases not matched to a gene. In nucleotides, the CDR3 is TGTGCCAGCGGCCGGGACAGGGGGCATGGACAGCCCCAGCATTTT. Translation: CASGRDRGHGQPQHF.

This chain joins TRBV24-1 and TRBJ2-3, with D maybe TRBD2 (7 bases). Per germline, CDR1 KGHDR and CDR2 SFDVKD. V was trimmed by 6 bases and J by 6 bases, leaving 24 bases between them. The CDR3 totals 17 residues. The CDR3: CATSLRGGPPGSDTQYF. CDR3 DNA: TGTGCCACCAGTCTAAGGGGGGGCCCACCCGGATCGGATACGCAGTATTTT.

This rearrangement joins TRBV2 to TRBJ1-1; tentatively, D is TRBD1 (6 bases). The CDR3 is made up of 16 amino acids. The V gene lost 6 bases and the J gene lost 0 bases, with 17 bases spanning the gap. Germline V gene sequence: CDR1 SNHLY, CDR2 FYNNEI. In DNA form, the CDR3 reads TGTGCCAGCAGCGTAAGCGGACAGCGATTGAACACTGAAGCTTTCTTT. Amino acids: CASSVSGQRLNTEAFF.

The chain links TRBV4-3 to TRBJ2-1; D remains ambiguous. V dropped 0 bases and J dropped 8 bases, with 8 bases sitting between them. The germline V gene has CDR1 LGHNA and CDR2 YSLEER. The CDR3 covers 13 residues. In nucleotides, the CDR3 is TGCGCCAGCAGCCAAGATAATATAGATGAGCAGTTCTTC. This translates into CASSQDNIDEQFF.

The chain links TRBV6-2 or TRBV6-3 to TRBJ1-1; D unclear. V lost 4 bases and J 5 bases, leaving 17 bases between the germline ends. There are 15 residues in the CDR3. Germline V lookup: CDR1 MNHEY, CDR2 SVGEGT. CDR3 coding DNA: TGTGCCAGCAGTTTCCCTGGGAGTTGGGTGACTGAAGCTTTCTTT. Its protein is CASSFPGSWVTEAFF.

The chain employs TRBV4-1 and TRBJ1-2; 7 bases are a match to TRBD1. V shed 0 bases and J 1 base; nucleotides not matched to a gene: 14. The CDR3 is 19 amino acids. Looked up from germline, CDR1 is MGHRA and CDR2 is YSYEKL. The CDR3 spells CASSQDGGDSGLLNYGYTF. The CDR3 coding sequence is TGCGCCAGCAGCCAAGATGGAGGGGACAGCGGATTACTTAACTATGGCTACACCTTC.

This chain connects TRBV7-3 to TRBJ1-1; 8 bases map to TRBD1. J was trimmed by 5 bases and V by 5 bases; bases with no gene match: 10. Per germline, CDR1 SGHTA and CDR2 FQGTGA. This CDR3 contains 15 residues. The DNA for the CDR3 is TGTGCCAGCAGCCGAAAGGGCGGACAGGGAACTGAAGCTTTCTTT. It encodes CASSRKGGQGTEAFF.

The chain uses TRBV7-9 and TRBJ1-1, with 9 bases lining up with TRBD1. Trimming removed 2 bases from V and 1 base from J; junction bases left unmatched: 11. The V gene's germline CDR1 is SEHNR and CDR2 FQNEAQ (reference sequence). CDR3 size: 18 residues. The CDR3 reads CASSLQPGQGIGNTEAFF. CDR3 DNA sequence: TGTGCCAGCAGCTTACAACCGGGACAGGGCATAGGGAACACTGAAGCTTTCTTT.

The chain uses TRBV7-9 and TRBJ2-3, with TRBD2 matching over 13 bases. Trimming at V came to 10 bases and at J to 6 bases, leaving 22 bases not matched to a gene. CDR1 is SEHNR, CDR2 FQNEAQ, per germline (reference sequence). The length of the CDR3 is 19 residues. The CDR3 reads CATPSPGTSGIARWDTQYF. The CDR3 bases are TGTGCCACGCCGTCACCCGGGACTAGCGGGATAGCGCGGTGGGATACGCAGTATTTT.

The rearrangement joins TRBV5-1 to TRBJ2-1; tentative D call: TRBD2 (6 bases). CDR3 length equals 12 residues. Germline assignment: CDR1 SGHRS and CDR2 YFSETQ. Between the trimmed V and J ends, which lost 0 bases and 15 bases, there was a span of 13 bases. The CDR3 protein is CASSLGRGTWFF. The DNA for the CDR3 is TGCGCCAGCAGCTTGGGTCGCGGGACCTGGTTCTTC.

The chain combines TRBV30 with TRBJ1-5; tentatively, D is TRBD1 (5 bases). The V end lost 2 bases, the J end lost 7 bases, and 12 bases lay between the germline ends. The CDR3 totals 13 residues. Germline V gives CDR1 GTSNPN, CDR2 SVGIG (reference sequence). The CDR3 region is CAWSYQGGQPQHF. CDR3 nucleotides: TGTGCCTGGAGTTATCAGGGTGGGCAGCCCCAGCATTTT.

The chain uses TRBV27 and TRBJ1-5; no firm D call. Germline V CDR1 and CDR2: MNHEY, SMNVEV (reference sequence). The CDR3 loop spans 15 amino acids. V lost 2 bases and J 1 base, leaving 9 bases between the germline ends. CDR3 DNA sequence: TGTGCCAGCAGTTTAAGCGCTCCAAGCAATCAGCCCCAGCATTTT. It encodes CASSLSAPSNQPQHF.

This clone was found once. The chain employs TRBV2 and TRBJ2-7; D remains unclear. The length of the CDR3 is 13 residues. The germline gives CDR1 SNHLY, CDR2 FYNNEI. V was pared by 6 bases and J by 1 base, with 10 bases between. Here the CDR3 reads CASRYARSYEQYF. DNA for the CDR3: TGTGCCAGCAGGTACGCCAGGTCCTACGAGCAGTACTTC. The variable domain in full, with the rest retrieved from reference TRBV2 and TRBJ2-7, is EPEVTQTPSHQVTQMGQEVILRCVPISNHLYFYWYRQILGQKVEFLVSFYNNEISEKSEIFDDQFSVERPDGSNFTLKIRSTKLEDSAMYFCASRYARSYEQYFGPGTRLTVT.

The rearrangement joins TRBV5-8 to TRBJ1-1, with 9 bases matching TRBD1. The CDR3 runs 15 residues. The germline V gene encodes CDR1 SGHTS and CDR2 YDEGEE. Germline trimming cut 3 bases from V and 0 bases from J; bases unmatched to any gene: 3. Here the CDR3 reads CASSWGTGLNTEAFF. The CDR3 bases are TGTGCCAGCAGCTGGGGGACAGGGCTGAACACTGAAGCTTTCTTT. Supplemented by reference TRBV5-8 and TRBJ1-1, the full variable domain reads EAGVTQSPTHLIKTRGQQATLRCSPISGHTSVYWYQQALGLGLQFLLWYDEGEERNRGNFPPRFSGRQFPNYSSELNVNALELEDSALYLCASSWGTGLNTEAFFGQGTRLTVV.

This chain links TRBV9 with TRBJ2-1; TRBD1 agrees at 10 bases. The germline V gene encodes CDR1 SGDLS and CDR2 YYNGEE. This CDR3 contains 15 residues. The ends lost 0 bases at V and 7 bases at J; junction bases unmatched: 4. The CDR3 region is CASSVGLDRGNEQFF. For the CDR3, the DNA is TGTGCCAGCAGCGTAGGACTGGACAGGGGGAATGAGCAGTTCTTC.

The chain links TRBV6-5 to TRBJ2-7; TRBD2 agrees at 7 bases. The CDR3 runs 14 residues. V lost 6 bases and J lost 7; bases outside the gene matches: 12. CDR1 is MNHEY, CDR2 SVGAGI, per germline. The CDR3 loop reads CASSAPTGAGEQYF. CDR3 DNA: TGTGCCAGCAGCGCCCCAACAGGAGCGGGGGAGCAGTACTTC.

The chain uses TRBV18 and TRBJ2-5; TRBD1 agrees at 7 bases. Germline loops: CDR1 KGHSH, CDR2 LQKENI. Trimming took 5 bases from V and 5 from J; bases not matched to a gene: 5. CDR3 length: 13 amino acids. DNA for the CDR3: TGTGCCAGCTCAGGGGGACAGAAGGAGACCCAGTACTTC. Amino acid sequence: CASSGGQKETQYF.

The chain joins TRBV27 to TRBJ2-3; D possibly corresponds to TRBD1 (5 bases). With 6 bases removed from V and 0 bases from J, the gap between germline ends came to 7 bases. The CDR3 contains 13 residues. The germline gives CDR1 MNHEY, CDR2 SMNVEV (reference sequence). The chain's CDR3 is CASSPGSTDTQYF. The CDR3 DNA reads as TGTGCCAGCAGCCCAGGGAGCACAGATACGCAGTATTTT.

The chain uses TRBV6-1 and TRBJ2-7, with a weak D call TRBD1 (5 bases). With 1 base removed from V and 7 bases from J, the gap between germline ends came to 8 bases. The CDR3 runs to 12 residues. The V gene's germline CDR1 is MNHNS and CDR2 SASEGT. The CDR3: CASSEVKGEQYF. CDR3 coding DNA: TGTGCCAGCAGTGAAGTTAAGGGGGAGCAGTACTTC.

The chain carries TRBV9 and TRBJ1-5; 7 bases line up with TRBD1. V shed 8 bases, J shed 3 bases, and the junction held 2 bases outside the gene matches. This CDR3 is built from 12 residues. Germline values: CDR1 SGDLS, CDR2 YYNGEE. The CDR3 sequence is CARDRDNQPQHF. The CDR3 DNA sequence: TGTGCCAGAGACAGGGACAATCAGCCCCAGCATTTT.

This clone was recorded only once. The chain combines TRBV27 with TRBJ2-7, with 7 bases lining up with TRBD1. Looked up from germline, CDR1 is MNHEY and CDR2 is SMNVEV (reference sequence). This CDR3 contains 17 residues. V lost 3 bases to trimming and J lost 1 base; unmatched junction nucleotides: 12. CDR3 sequence (DNA): TGTGCCAGCAGTTTCCCCTTGAAAGACAGGGATTCCTACGAGCAGTACTTC. This codes for CASSFPLKDRDSYEQYF.

The rearrangement uses TRBV7-2 and TRBJ1-2; 7 nucleotides agree with TRBD1. V shed 2 bases and J 11 bases; nucleotides not matched to a gene: 5. The length of the CDR3 is 12 residues. The germline gives CDR1 SGHTA, CDR2 FQGNSA. The CDR3, as DNA: TGTGCCAGCAGCTTAACCGGGACAGTTTACACCTTC. Protein sequence: CASSLTGTVYTF.

The chain uses TRBV11-3 and TRBJ2-1; 7 bases agree with TRBD1. CDR3 length: 14 residues. The V gene end was trimmed by 3 bases and the J gene end by 4 bases; junction bases not matched to a gene: 3. Looked up from germline, CDR1 is SGHNT and CDR2 is YENEEA. CDR3 in amino acids: CASSFQGQYNEQFF. CDR3 in DNA: TGTGCCAGCAGCTTCCAGGGACAGTACAATGAGCAGTTCTTC.

The chain has TRBV9 and TRBJ2-3; 9 bases line up with TRBD2. Trimming took 3 bases from V and 7 from J; bases not matched to a gene: 6. CDR1 and CDR2 from the germline V gene are SGDLS and YYNGEE. This CDR3 is built from 14 residues. Written as DNA, the CDR3 is TGTGCCAGCAGCGACCGACTAGCGGCCCATACGCAGTATTTT. This sequence encodes CASSDRLAAHTQYF. Full variable domain (remainder filled in from reference TRBV9 and TRBJ2-3): DSGVTQTPKHLITATGQRVTLRCSPRSGDLSVYWYQQSLDQGLQFLIQYYNGEERAKGNILERFSAQQFPDLHSELNLSSLELGDSALYFCASSDRLAAHTQYFGPGTRLTVL.

This clone was seen just once. This chain connects TRBV5-1 to TRBJ1-3; 9 bases map to TRBD1. CDR3 length equals 18 residues. The germline CDR1 and CDR2 sequences are SGHRS and YFSETQ. V lost 4 bases, J lost 0 bases, and 11 bases stayed unmatched. The CDR3 bases are TGCGCCAGCAGCGTAGGCGGGACAGGGCTCCTCTCTGGAAACACCATATATTTT. It is translated as CASSVGGTGLLSGNTIYF. The variable domain in full, completed from reference TRBV5-1 and TRBJ1-3, reads KAGVTQTPRYLIKTRGQQVTLSCSPISGHRSVSWYQQTPGQGLQFLFEYFSETQRNKGNFPGRFSGRQFSNSRSEMNVSTLELGDSALYLCASSVGGTGLLSGNTIYFGEGSWLTVV.

The rearrangement joins TRBV19 to TRBJ1-4; maybe TRBD1 (5 bases). Per germline, CDR1 LNHDA and CDR2 SQIVND (reference sequence). With 3 bases removed from V and 8 bases from J, the gap between germline ends came to 10 bases. The CDR3 consists of 13 residues. This chain's CDR3 is CASSIRQIEKLFF. As DNA, the CDR3 is TGTGCCAGTAGTATTAGACAGATCGAAAAACTGTTTTTT.

This chain uses TRBV4-3 with TRBJ1-2; 10 nucleotides match TRBD1. Germline V gives CDR1 LGHNA, CDR2 YSLEER. The V and J ends lost 4 bases and 6 bases, in that order; junction bases with no gene match: 5. This CDR3 contains 14 residues. The CDR3 protein is CASSPRQGANGYTF. The CDR3 coding sequence is TGCGCCAGCAGCCCAAGACAGGGGGCGAATGGCTACACCTTC.